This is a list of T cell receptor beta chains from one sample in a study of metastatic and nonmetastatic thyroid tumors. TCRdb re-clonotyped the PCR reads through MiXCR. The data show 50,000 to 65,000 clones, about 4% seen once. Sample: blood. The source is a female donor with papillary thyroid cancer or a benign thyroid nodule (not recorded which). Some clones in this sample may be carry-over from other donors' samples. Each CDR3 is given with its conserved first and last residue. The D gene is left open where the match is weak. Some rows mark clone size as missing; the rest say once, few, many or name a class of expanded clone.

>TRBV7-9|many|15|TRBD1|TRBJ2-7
TGTGCCAGCAGCTGGCTGGTGGACAGGGTCAACGAGCAGTACTTC
CASSWLVDRVNEQYF
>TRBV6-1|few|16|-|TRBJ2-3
TGTGCCAGCAGAAGAAGGGGGGGCGGGGGAGTAGATACGCAGTATTTT
CASRRRGGGGVDTQYF
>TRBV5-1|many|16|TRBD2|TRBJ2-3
TGCGCCAGCAGCTTGGCTACTAGCGGGGTCACAGATACGCAGTATTTT
CASSLATSGVTDTQYF
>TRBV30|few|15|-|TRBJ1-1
TGTGCCTGGGGGGACTCGAGGGGGTGGGGTACTGAAGCTTTCTTT
CAWGDSRGWGTEAFF
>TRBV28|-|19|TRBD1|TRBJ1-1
TGTGCCAGCAGCCACTTTAGGGGCCGGGACAGGGTTGGGGACACTGAGGCTTTCTTT
CASSHFRGRDRVGDTEAFF
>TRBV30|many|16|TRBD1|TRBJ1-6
TGTGCCTGGACTGTACCAACGAGGGGGCGTAATTCACCCCTCCACTTT
CAWTVPTRGRNSPLHF
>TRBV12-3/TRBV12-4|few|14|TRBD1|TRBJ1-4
TGTGCCAGCAGGCAGGACAGGGGCAATGAAAAATTGTTTTTT
CASRQDRGNEKLFF
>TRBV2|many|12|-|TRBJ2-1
TGTGCCAGCAGTCCTCTAGCTTATGAGCAGTTCTTC
CASSPLAYEQFF
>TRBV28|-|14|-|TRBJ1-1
TGTGCCAGCAGTTTAGTTAACTTGAACACTGAAGCTTTCTTT
CASSLVNLNTEAFF
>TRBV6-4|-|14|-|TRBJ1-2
TGTGCCAGCAGTGAGGTACAGGGAAGCTATGGCTGCACCTTC
CASSEVQGSYGCTF
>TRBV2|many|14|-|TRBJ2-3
TGTGCCAGCAGTGATAGTCTCCCTACAGATACGCAGTATTTT
CASSDSLPTDTQYF
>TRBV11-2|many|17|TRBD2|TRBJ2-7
TGTGCCAGCAGCTTTACTAGCGGGAGTGCGAGCTCCTACGAGCAGTACTTC
CASSFTSGSASSYEQYF
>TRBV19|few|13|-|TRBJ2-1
TGTGCCAGTGCAGTAGCCGGCTACAATGAGCAGTTCTTC
CASAVAGYNEQFF
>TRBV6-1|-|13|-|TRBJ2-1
TGTGCCAGCAGTGAGACCTCCAGCCGGGGGCAGTTCTTC
CASSETSSRGQFF
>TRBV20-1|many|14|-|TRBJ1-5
TGCAGTGGTGAGCGGGCTGACAGTAATCAGCCCCAGCATTTT
CSGERADSNQPQHF
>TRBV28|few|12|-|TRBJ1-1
TGTGCCAGCAGTTCGTCGAACACTGAAGCTTTCTTT
CASSSSNTEAFF
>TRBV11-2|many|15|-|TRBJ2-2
TGTGCCAGCTCATTCCGGGGCCCGAACACCGGGGAGCTGTTTTTT
CASSFRGPNTGELFF
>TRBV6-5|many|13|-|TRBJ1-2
TGTGCCAGCAGTTACGGGGGGCACTATGGCTACACCTTC
CASSYGGHYGYTF
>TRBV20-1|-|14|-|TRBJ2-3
TGCAGTGCTGACCCGGAGGGTGACACAGATACGCAGTATTTT
CSADPEGDTDTQYF
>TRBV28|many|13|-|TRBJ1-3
TGTGCCAGCATCTCATACCCTGGAAACACCATATATTTT
CASISYPGNTIYF
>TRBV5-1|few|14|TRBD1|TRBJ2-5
TGCACCAGCAGCGCACCGACAGGGTTAGAGACCCAGTACTTC
CTSSAPTGLETQYF
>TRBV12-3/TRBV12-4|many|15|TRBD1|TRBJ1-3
TGTGCCAGCAGCCGAGGGACAGCCCCTGGAAACACCATATATTTT
CASSRGTAPGNTIYF
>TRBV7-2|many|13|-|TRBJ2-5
TGTGCCAGCAGCTTTCGGTACCAAGAGACCCAGTACTTC
CASSFRYQETQYF
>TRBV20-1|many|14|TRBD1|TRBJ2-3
TGCAGTGCTCTCCGACAGGGATTCCTAGATACGCAGTATTTT
CSALRQGFLDTQYF